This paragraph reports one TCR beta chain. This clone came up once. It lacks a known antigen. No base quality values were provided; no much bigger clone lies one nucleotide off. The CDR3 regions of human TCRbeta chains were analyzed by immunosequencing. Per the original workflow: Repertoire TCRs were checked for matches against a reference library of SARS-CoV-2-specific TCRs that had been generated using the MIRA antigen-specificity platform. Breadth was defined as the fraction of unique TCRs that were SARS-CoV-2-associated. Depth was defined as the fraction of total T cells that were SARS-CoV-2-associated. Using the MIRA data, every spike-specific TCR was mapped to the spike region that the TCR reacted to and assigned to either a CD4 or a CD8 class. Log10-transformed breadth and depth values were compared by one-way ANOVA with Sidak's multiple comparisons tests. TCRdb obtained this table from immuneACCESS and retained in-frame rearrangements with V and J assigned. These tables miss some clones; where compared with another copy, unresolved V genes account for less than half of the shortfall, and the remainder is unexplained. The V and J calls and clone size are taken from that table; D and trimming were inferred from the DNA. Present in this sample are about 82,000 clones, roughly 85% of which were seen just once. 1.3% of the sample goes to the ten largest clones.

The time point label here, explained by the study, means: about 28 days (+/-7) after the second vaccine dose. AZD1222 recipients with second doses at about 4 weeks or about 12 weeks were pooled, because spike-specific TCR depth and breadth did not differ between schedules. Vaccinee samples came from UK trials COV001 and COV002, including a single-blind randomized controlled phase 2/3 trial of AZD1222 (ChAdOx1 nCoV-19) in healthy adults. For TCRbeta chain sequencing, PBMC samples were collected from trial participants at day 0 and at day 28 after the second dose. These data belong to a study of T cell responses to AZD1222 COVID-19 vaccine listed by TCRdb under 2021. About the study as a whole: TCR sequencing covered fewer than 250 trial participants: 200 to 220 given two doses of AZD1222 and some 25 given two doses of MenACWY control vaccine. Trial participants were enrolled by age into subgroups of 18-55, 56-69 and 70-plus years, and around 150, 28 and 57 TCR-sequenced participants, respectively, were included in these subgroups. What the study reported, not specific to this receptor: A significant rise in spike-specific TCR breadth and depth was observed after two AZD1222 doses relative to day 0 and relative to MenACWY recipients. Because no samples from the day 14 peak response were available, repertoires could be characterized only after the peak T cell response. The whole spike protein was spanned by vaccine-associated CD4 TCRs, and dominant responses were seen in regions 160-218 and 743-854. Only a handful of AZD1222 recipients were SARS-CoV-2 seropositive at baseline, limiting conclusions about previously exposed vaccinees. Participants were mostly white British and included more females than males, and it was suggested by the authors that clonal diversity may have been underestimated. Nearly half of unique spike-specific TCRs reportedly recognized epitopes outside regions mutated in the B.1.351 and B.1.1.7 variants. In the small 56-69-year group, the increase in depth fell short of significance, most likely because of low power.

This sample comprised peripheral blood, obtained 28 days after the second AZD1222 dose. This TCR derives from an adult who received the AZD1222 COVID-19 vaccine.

The CDR3 region: CASSQDQWRGQDEQFF. The DNA sequence is as follows: TGTGCCAGCAGCCAAGATCAGTGGCGGGGACAGGATGAGCAGTTCTTC. In this chain, TRBV3-1 (or the pseudogene TRBV3-2) is recombined with TRBJ2-1; 8 of the junction bases match TRBD1. The CDR3 contains 16 residues, cysteine and phenylalanine counted. Of all the DNA, just the CDR3 is kept, 48 bases in frame from base 1. CDR1 LGHDT and CDR2 YNNKEL were looked up in the germline V gene (reference sequence). V ends up 0 bases short and J 8 bases short, with an unmatched junction base count of 9.